The clone carrying this TCR beta chain showed up many times. What it binds is unknown. Thyroid ultrasound, orbital computed tomography, clinical symptoms, and serum thyroxine and TRAb underpinned diagnoses. PBMCs were sourced from more than 9 ml fresh peripheral blood. The record originates from a study of T cells in Graves' hyperthyroidism and ophthalmopathy. Whole-study results and caveats: With a median lead of approximately 6 months before onset, the model predicted ophthalmopathy. A model built on 13 V-J features separated ophthalmopathy from stable hyperthyroidism.

RNA transcripts were the template for amplifying TCR beta CDR3 regions. RT-PCR in the first round (using the HTBI primer set) targeted the TCR CDR3. Via MiXCR, TCRdb re-called the multiplex PCR reads, giving one row per CDR3 protein. The table lists about 480,000 distinct CDR3 sequences, 22% of them singletons. The sequencing input was blood. This TCR came from a woman aged 70-85 years with Graves' ophthalmopathy.

CDR3 region: CASSEGREADTQYF. CDR3 nucleotide sequence: TGTGCCAGCAGTGAGGGACGGGAGGCAGATACGCAGTATTTT. The chain links TRBV6-4 to TRBJ2-3, with 7 bases aligning to TRBD2. Unmatched junction bases numbered 4, after V lost 3 bases and J lost 4 bases. This CDR3 contains 14 residues. The V gene's germline CDR1 is MRHNA and CDR2 SNTAGT.